Presented here are 9 T cell receptor beta chains from one specimen sequenced in a study of CD8+ T cells in alopecia areata (dated by TCRdb to between 2018 and 2020). The protocol used for the library was the immunoSEQ multiplex PCR assay. To provide template for TCR sequencing, every sample had RNA extracted and reverse transcribed into cDNA. The table was pulled from immuneACCESS by TCRdb, which kept in-frame rearrangements only. Such tables lose some clones; where checked, under half of the loss comes from unresolved V genes, and the rest has no known cause. The sample table lists around 160,000 clones, around 59% of them with a count of one. The ten largest clones take up approximately 15% of the sample. According to the study, the label for this sample's time point signals: 24 weeks on oral tofacitinib. According to the study, the label for this sample's treatment or condition signals: oral pan-JAK inhibitor, 5-10 mg twice daily.

This material consisted of CD4+ T cells sorted from blood, taken at week 24, from a patient treated with tofacitinib. The receptors were sampled from a human donor with alopecia areata.

The J gene is TRBJ2-1, the V gene TRBV18; D is unresolved. This CDR3 has 16 residues. Germline loops: CDR1 KGHSH, CDR2 LQKENI. V shed 4 bases and J shed 6 bases, with 19 bases lying between them. CDR3 loop: CASSLRNRQAINEQFF. The DNA of the CDR3 is TGTGCCAGCTCACTCAGGAACCGCCAGGCCATCAATGAGCAGTTCTTC. Supplemented by reference TRBV18 and TRBJ2-1, the full variable domain reads NAGVMQNPRHLVRRRGQEARLRCSPMKGHSHVYWYRQLPEEGLKFMVYLQKENIIDESGMPKERFSAEFPKEGPSILRIQQVVRGDSAAYFCASSLRNRQAINEQFFGPGTRLTVL.

The rearrangement uses TRBV30 and TRBJ1-1; 8 nucleotides align to TRBD1. CDR1 is GTSNPN, CDR2 SVGIG, per germline (reference sequence). The trim removed 3 bases at V and 1 base at J, leaving 4 bases unmatched. CDR3 length: 14 amino acids. The CDR3 sequence: CAWSRGQGNTEAFF. The CDR3, as DNA: TGTGCCTGGAGCCGAGGACAGGGGAACACTGAAGCTTTCTTT.

The genes are TRBV7-2 and TRBJ2-1; no reliable D call. Trimming removed 2 bases at V and 9 bases at J, with 11 bases between. Looked up from germline, CDR1 is SGHTA and CDR2 is FQGNSA. The CDR3 sequence is 13 residues long. In DNA form, the CDR3 reads TGTGCCAGCAGCTTATCGTCGGGCCTTGAGCAGTTCTTC. This encodes CASSLSSGLEQFF.

The chain employs TRBV2 and TRBJ2-2; D may be TRBD1 (5 bases). Per germline, CDR1 SNHLY and CDR2 FYNNEI. The CDR3 contains 12 residues. With 9 bases removed from V and 3 bases from J, the gap between germline ends came to 8 bases. In DNA form, the CDR3 reads TGTGCCAGTGGGGCCGACACCGGGGAGCTGTTTTTT. The encoded protein is CASGADTGELFF. The entire variable domain, with the rest obtained from reference TRBV2 and TRBJ2-2, is as follows: EPEVTQTPSHQVTQMGQEVILRCVPISNHLYFYWYRQILGQKVEFLVSFYNNEISEKSEIFDDQFSVERPDGSNFTLKIRSTKLEDSAMYFCASGADTGELFFGEGSRLTVL.

V and J are TRBV4-1 and TRBJ2-4, with a possible D match to TRBD1 (6 bases). V gave up 3 bases and J gave up 7 bases, with 31 bases separating them. The CDR3 is made up of 20 amino acids. Per germline, CDR1 MGHRA and CDR2 YSYEKL. The CDR3 DNA reads TGCGCCAGCAGCCAGGGGACGCGAAGGGACACCAGACGCGGAGATAACATTCAGTACTTC. It encodes CASSQGTRRDTRRGDNIQYF.

This clone was counted between two and nine times. J is TRBJ1-4 and V is TRBV9, with 8 positions matching TRBD1. The CDR3 covers 18 residues. V lost 0 bases, J lost 4 bases, and 11 bases stayed unmatched. Germline assignment: CDR1 SGDLS and CDR2 YYNGEE. The CDR3 reads CASSVAPLRDRLNEKLFF. The CDR3 DNA sequence: TGTGCCAGCAGCGTAGCTCCTCTACGGGACAGGCTTAATGAAAAACTGTTTTTT. Full variable domain (rest looked up from reference TRBV9 and TRBJ1-4): DSGVTQTPKHLITATGQRVTLRCSPRSGDLSVYWYQQSLDQGLQFLIQYYNGEERAKGNILERFSAQQFPDLHSELNLSSLELGDSALYFCASSVAPLRDRLNEKLFFGSGTQLSVL.

The V call is TRBV29-1, the J call TRBJ1-2, with a tentative D call TRBD1 (5 bases). Looked up from germline, CDR1 is SQVTM and CDR2 is ANQGSEA. CDR3 length: 15 amino acids. Trimming cost V 6 bases and J 1 base, with 18 bases left between them. CDR3 sequence (DNA): TGCAGCGTGACAGATTCAGGTTTTTTTAACTATGGCTACACCTTC. Its protein is CSVTDSGFFNYGYTF.

V gene TRBV4-1 combines with J gene TRBJ1-2; D uncertain. Trimming removed 1 base at V and 2 bases at J, with 8 bases between. Germline V CDR1 and CDR2: MGHRA, YSYEKL. The CDR3 extends over 14 amino acids. CDR3 sequence (DNA): TGCGCCAGCAGCCAAGGATCCCAGAACTATGGCTACACCTTC. Translating it yields CASSQGSQNYGYTF.

This chain connects TRBV5-1 to TRBJ2-3; D unresolved. CDR3 length: 14 residues. V dropped 4 bases and J dropped 1 base, with 10 bases sitting between them. The germline V gene encodes CDR1 SGHRS and CDR2 YFSETQ. CDR3 bases: TGCGCCAGCAGCCAAGGGTCAGGCACAGATACGCAGTATTTT. Encoded protein: CASSQGSGTDTQYF. The full variable domain, completed using reference TRBV5-1 and TRBJ2-3, is KAGVTQTPRYLIKTRGQQVTLSCSPISGHRSVSWYQQTPGQGLQFLFEYFSETQRNKGNFPGRFSGRQFSNSRSEMNVSTLELGDSALYLCASSQGSGTDTQYFGPGTRLTVL.